These T cell receptor beta chains were read from a single sample in a study of blood T cell repertoires in COVID-19. The table came from immunoSEQ multiplex PCR; TCRdb's copy has only in-frame clones and leaves some out. Of over 200,000 clones in the sample, 70% to 85% were seen once. Input material: PBMCs or T cells enriched from blood (not recorded which). The receptors come from a man aged 35 to 55 who had recovered from COVID-19. The CDR3 runs from the conserved cysteine through the conserved F or W. The order of the fields is V gene, D gene, clone size, J gene, CDR3 DNA, CDR3 protein. D genes are given only for firm matches. The size entry is marked missing in some rows and otherwise reads once, few, many or a size class.

TRBV28,NA,NA,TRBJ1-3,TGTGCCAGCAACAGGGCGGCTGGAAACACCATATATTTT,CASNRAAGNTIYF
TRBV30,TRBD2,NA,TRBJ2-6,TGTGCCTGGAGTGGACTAGCGGACCCTGGGGCCAACGTCCTGACTTTC,CAWSGLADPGANVLTF
TRBV5-4,TRBD1,NA,TRBJ2-2,TGTGCCAGCAGCTTCCGCACAGGGGGCCCCGGGGAGCTGTTTTTT,CASSFRTGGPGELFF
TRBV19,NA,NA,TRBJ1-5,TGTGCCAGTATGGGAGGGGTTCGCCCCAATCAGCCCCAGCATTTT,CASMGGVRPNQPQHF
TRBV28,TRBD2,NA,TRBJ2-5,TGTGCCAGCAGTTTAGCGGGGGGAGGGGGACTACCTCAAGAGACCCAGTACTTC,CASSLAGGGGLPQETQYF
TRBV5-1,NA,NA,TRBJ2-3,TGCGCCAGCAGCTTGGAGCTGTCAGATACGCAGTATTTT,CASSLELSDTQYF
TRBV5-1,NA,NA,TRBJ2-1,TGCGCCAGCAGCTCACCCCGGACTGACTACAATGAGCAGTTCTTC,CASSSPRTDYNEQFF
TRBV10-3,NA,NA,TRBJ1-6,TGTGCCATCAGTGAGTCCTGGCCCCGAAATTCACCCCTCCACTTT,CAISESWPRNSPLHF
TRBV7-8,NA,NA,TRBJ2-7,TGTGCCAGCAGACGACGACCGAGCCAATACTACTACGAGCAGTACTTC,CASRRRPSQYYYEQYF
TRBV29-1,NA,NA,TRBJ1-1,TGCAGCGTTGGAGTAGAGGCATACACTGAAGCTTTCTTT,CSVGVEAYTEAFF
TRBV5-6,NA,NA,TRBJ2-2,TGTGCCAGCAGCTTCGGGGTCGGGGAGCTGTTTTTT,CASSFGVGELFF
TRBV7-9,NA,NA,TRBJ1-3,TGTGCCAGCAGCTTCGAGCCGCACACCATATATTTT,CASSFEPHTIYF
TRBV28,TRBD1,NA,TRBJ1-2,TGTGCCAGCAGTCCCTTAGGGACAGGAGCCCTAAGTGATGGCTACACCTTC,CASSPLGTGALSDGYTF
TRBV19,TRBD1,NA,TRBJ2-3,TGTGCCAGTAGTATGACAGGGGGCGCATCAGATACGCAGTATTTT,CASSMTGGASDTQYF
TRBV30,TRBD1,NA,TRBJ2-6,TGTGCCTGGAGTTTCACAGGGGGCCGCTCTGGGGCCAACGTCCTGACTTTC,CAWSFTGGRSGANVLTF
TRBV7-2,TRBD1,NA,TRBJ2-1,TGTGCCAGCAGCCACTCCGGACAGGGATGGAATGAGCAGTTCTTC,CASSHSGQGWNEQFF
TRBV19,TRBD2,NA,TRBJ2-1,TGTGCCAGTAGTGGTTTGGGTAGACTAGCGGGGCATAGGAGCTCCTACAATGAGCAGTTCTTC,CASSGLGRLAGHRSSYNEQFF
TRBV5-4,TRBD1,NA,TRBJ1-1,TGTGCCAGCAGCCGTCCCGGGACAGGGGCCAACACTGAAGCTTTCTTT,CASSRPGTGANTEAFF
TRBV19,NA,NA,TRBJ1-5,TGTGCCAGTAGCTCCCGGGGGAATCAGCCCCAGCATTTT,CASSSRGNQPQHF
TRBV28,NA,NA,TRBJ1-2,TGTGCCAGCAGAACAGGGCGGGGCTACACCTTC,CASRTGRGYTF
TRBV7-2,NA,NA,TRBJ2-7,TGTGCCAGCAGCTTAGCTAGCCAGGGGCCCTACGAGCAGTACTTC,CASSLASQGPYEQYF
TRBV28,TRBD1,NA,TRBJ1-2,TGTGCCAGCAACGGACAGGACTATGGCTACACCTTC,CASNGQDYGYTF
TRBV7-9,TRBD1,NA,TRBJ1-5,TGTGCCAGCAGCGGTCCGGGACAGGGGAGTCAGCCCCAGCATTTT,CASSGPGQGSQPQHF
TRBV7-3,NA,once,TRBJ1-5,TGTGCCAGCAGCCCCCTGGGGGCCTTCAATCAGCCCCAGCATTTT,CASSPLGAFNQPQHF
TRBV27,NA,once,TRBJ1-5,TGTGCCAGCAGTTCCCCTCTGAGGGAGGGGAGCAATCAGCCCCAGCATTTT,CASSSPLREGSNQPQHF
TRBV6-1,NA,few,TRBJ2-7,TGTGCCAGCAGTGATGAGGGTGGGGGGTCTCTGGGCGAGCAGTACTTC,CASSDEGGGSLGEQYF
TRBV18,NA,once,TRBJ1-2,TGTGCCAGCTCACCACCGGGGGGGGGCAAGAAACCTGGCTACACCTTC,CASSPPGGGKKPGYTF
TRBV7-2,NA,NA,TRBJ2-4,TGTGCCAGCAGCTTAGCGCTGCGCGGGGTCCAGTACTTC,CASSLALRGVQYF
TRBV28,TRBD1,NA,TRBJ1-6,TGTGCCAGCAGCTTGGACAGGGTCTCATCACCCCTCCACTTT,CASSLDRVSSPLHF
TRBV11-3,NA,NA,TRBJ2-2,TGTGCCAGCAGCTCATACAGCAGCACCGGGGAGCTGTTTTTT,CASSSYSSTGELFF
TRBV2,NA,NA,TRBJ2-1,TGTGCCAGCAGGACGGGACTTGAAGATGAGCAGTTCTTC,CASRTGLEDEQFF
TRBV7-9,TRBD2,NA,TRBJ2-1,TGTGCCAGCAGGCCGTCTACTAGCGACAATGAGCAGTTCTTC,CASRPSTSDNEQFF
TRBV5-4,TRBD1,NA,TRBJ1-1,TGTGCCAGCAGCTTGGGGCAGGGGGCCCGAGGTACGACTGAAGCTTTCTTT,CASSLGQGARGTTEAFF
TRBV27,TRBD1,NA,TRBJ1-4,TGTGCCAGCAGTCCTCGGACAGGGGCCGTGGCTAATGAAAAACTGTTTTTT,CASSPRTGAVANEKLFF
TRBV7-3,TRBD2,NA,TRBJ2-1,TGTGCCAGCAGCCAAACTAGCGGGGGGGCCCAGGAGCAGTTCTTC,CASSQTSGGAQEQFF
TRBV7-2,TRBD2,NA,TRBJ2-5,TGTGCCAGCAGCTTCCAGCGGGGGGGTCAAGAGACCCAGTACTTC,CASSFQRGGQETQYF
TRBV5-4,TRBD2,NA,TRBJ2-3,TGTGCCAGCAGCCCCAGCGGGAGGCTTACCACAGATACGCAGTATTTT,CASSPSGRLTTDTQYF
TRBV5-6,NA,NA,TRBJ1-6,TGTGCCAGCAGCTCGGGGGGGGCTTCACCCCTCCACTTT,CASSSGGASPLHF
TRBV11-3,TRBD2,once,TRBJ2-1,TGTGCCAGCAGCGGTGGACTAGCCTCGTCTGAGCAGTTCTTC,CASSGGLASSEQFF
TRBV28,NA,NA,TRBJ2-5,TGTGCCAGCAGTTTAATAGTTCGAAGCGGAGTGGGGGGGACCCAGTACTTC,CASSLIVRSGVGGTQYF
TRBV4-3,TRBD2,NA,TRBJ2-3,TGCGCCAGCAGCCACGCACTTGGGACTAGCGTAAATACAGATACGCAGTATTTT,CASSHALGTSVNTDTQYF
TRBV6-1,NA,NA,TRBJ1-2,TGTGCCAGCAGTGAACCCTGGGCCACCTTC,CASSEPWATF
TRBV27,TRBD2,NA,TRBJ2-1,TGTGCCAGCAGGGAACATGGCGGGAGGGCTGAGCAGTTCTTC,CASREHGGRAEQFF
TRBV2,TRBD1,NA,TRBJ2-1,TGTGCCAGCAGTTCGGGACAGGGAATATGGGAGCAGTTCTTC,CASSSGQGIWEQFF
TRBV6-5,NA,NA,TRBJ2-7,TGTGCCAGCAGTTACTCGACTCCAGCTACCTCCTACGAGCAGTACTTC,CASSYSTPATSYEQYF
TRBV2,NA,few,TRBJ1-4,TGTGCCAGCAGTGGGACTGCCTCAACTAATGAAAAACTGTTTTTT,CASSGTASTNEKLFF
TRBV5-4,TRBD1,NA,TRBJ1-1,TGTGCCAGCAGCTTGGAGGGGACAGGGCGGGCTTTCTTT,CASSLEGTGRAFF
TRBV4-3,NA,NA,TRBJ2-1,TGCGCCAGCAGCCAGAGAGGTGAGCAGTTCTTC,CASSQRGEQFF
TRBV15,NA,NA,TRBJ2-2,TGTGCCACCAGCAGAGTTAGCGGGGAGCTGTTTTTT,CATSRVSGELFF
TRBV7-8,NA,NA,TRBJ2-7,TGTGCCAGCAGCTTAGCTTCAACCTACTACGAGCAGTACTTC,CASSLASTYYEQYF
TRBV5-4,TRBD1,NA,TRBJ1-4,TGTGCCAGCAGCTTGGGACAGGGGAGGGGAACTAATGAAAAACTGTTTTTT,CASSLGQGRGTNEKLFF
TRBV27,NA,NA,TRBJ1-6,TGTGCCAGCAGTTTATATGCAGGGTTCTATAATTCACCCCTCCACTTT,CASSLYAGFYNSPLHF
TRBV6-5,TRBD2,few,TRBJ2-1,TGTGCCAGCAGCTTTGGGGGACTAGCTACCTCCGAGCAGTTCTTC,CASSFGGLATSEQFF
TRBV5-1,NA,NA,TRBJ2-5,TGCGCCAGCATCCCAGAGGGATGGGGAGGAGAGACCCAGTACTTC,CASIPEGWGGETQYF